This record looks at one T cell receptor (beta chain) sequence and its context. Its antigen remains unidentified. PCR employed 60 Vbeta and 13 Jbeta primers. The table came from immunoSEQ multiplex PCR; TCRdb's copy has only in-frame clones and leaves some out. The sample contains roughly 110,000 clones, 74% of which appear only once. This sample is part of a study of cytomegalovirus exposure and HLA in healthy donors. Notes on the study in general: Presence/absence comparisons presumed near-even sequencing depth among donors.

The V end was cut by 4 bases, the J end by 3 bases, with 3 bases between. This CDR3 comprises 11 residues. CDR1 and CDR2 from the germline V gene are SGHNT and YYREEE (reference sequence). The sequencing sample was made of PBMCs. The rearrangement links TRBV5-4 to TRBJ2-3; D is unresolved. The sequence was collected from a woman between 35 and 50 years old in good health and CMV-seropositive. The CDR3: CASSRTDTQYF. CDR3 DNA: TGTGCCAGCAGCCGTACAGATACGCAGTATTTT.